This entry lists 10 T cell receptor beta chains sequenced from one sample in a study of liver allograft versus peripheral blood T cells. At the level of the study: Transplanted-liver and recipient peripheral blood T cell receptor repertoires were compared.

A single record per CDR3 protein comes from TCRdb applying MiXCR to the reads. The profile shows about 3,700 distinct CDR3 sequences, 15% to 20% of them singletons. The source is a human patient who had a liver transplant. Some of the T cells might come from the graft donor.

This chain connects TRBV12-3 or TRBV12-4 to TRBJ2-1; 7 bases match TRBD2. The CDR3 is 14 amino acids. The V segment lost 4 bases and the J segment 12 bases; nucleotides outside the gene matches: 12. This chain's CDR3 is CASSSPGTTSGQFF. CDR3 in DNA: TGTGCCAGCAGTTCCCCCGGGACTACCTCGGGGCAGTTCTTC.

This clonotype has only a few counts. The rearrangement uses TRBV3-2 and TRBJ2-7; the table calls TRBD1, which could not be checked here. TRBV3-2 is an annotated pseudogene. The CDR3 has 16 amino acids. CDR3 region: CASSQDWRGRESEQYF. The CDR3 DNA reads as TGTGCCAGCAGCCAAGATTGGCGTGGCAGGGAAAGCGAGCAGTACTTC.

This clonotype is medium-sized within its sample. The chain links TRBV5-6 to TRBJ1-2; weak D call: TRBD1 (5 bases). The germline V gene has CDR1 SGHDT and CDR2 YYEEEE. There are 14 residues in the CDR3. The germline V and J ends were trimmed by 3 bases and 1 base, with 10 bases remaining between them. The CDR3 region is CASSSQGLNYGYTF. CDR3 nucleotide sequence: TGTGCCAGCAGCTCCCAGGGTCTTAACTATGGCTACACCTTC.

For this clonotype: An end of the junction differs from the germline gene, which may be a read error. CDR3 amino acids: CVSSSRLLGQQPQHF. CDR3 DNA sequence: TGTGTCAGCAGCTCCCGACTTCTTGGACAACAGCCCCAGCATTTT. The chain is built from TRBV5-5 and TRBJ1-5; D is possibly TRBD1 (5 bases). The V gene's germline CDR1 is SGHKS and CDR2 YYEKEE (reference sequence). The CDR3 has 15 residues. Full variable domain (outside the CDR3, taken from reference TRBV5-5 and TRBJ1-5): DAGVTQSPTHLIKTRGQQVTLRCSPISGHKSVSWYQQVLGQGPQFIFQYYEKEERGRGNFPDRFSARQFPNYSSELNVNALLLGDSALYLCVSSSRLLGQQPQHFGDGTRLSIL.

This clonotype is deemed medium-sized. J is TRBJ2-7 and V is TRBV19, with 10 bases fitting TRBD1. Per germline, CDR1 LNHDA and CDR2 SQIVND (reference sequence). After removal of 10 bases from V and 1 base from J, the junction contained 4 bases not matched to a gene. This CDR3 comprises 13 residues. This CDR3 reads CATRDRGSYEQYF. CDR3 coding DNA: TGTGCCACCCGGGACAGGGGTTCCTACGAGCAGTACTTC.

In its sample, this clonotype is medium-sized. This CDR3 is CASSDSRTGSLEQYF. The CDR3 DNA reads TGTGCCAGCAGCGATTCGAGGACAGGGTCCCTAGAGCAGTACTTC. J is TRBJ2-7 and V is TRBV13, with 8 positions matching TRBD1. This CDR3 spans 15 amino acids. Losses at the gene ends were 5 bases for V and 7 bases for J; bases not matched to a gene: 13. Germline V gives CDR1 PRHDT, CDR2 FYEKMQ (reference sequence).

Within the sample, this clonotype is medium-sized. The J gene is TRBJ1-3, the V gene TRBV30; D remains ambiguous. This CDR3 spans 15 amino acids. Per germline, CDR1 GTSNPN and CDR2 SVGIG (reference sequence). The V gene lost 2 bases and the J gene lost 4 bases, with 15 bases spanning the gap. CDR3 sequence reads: CAWSRRAGRGNTIYF. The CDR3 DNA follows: TGTGCCTGGAGTCGAAGGGCGGGAAGGGGAAACACCATATATTTT.

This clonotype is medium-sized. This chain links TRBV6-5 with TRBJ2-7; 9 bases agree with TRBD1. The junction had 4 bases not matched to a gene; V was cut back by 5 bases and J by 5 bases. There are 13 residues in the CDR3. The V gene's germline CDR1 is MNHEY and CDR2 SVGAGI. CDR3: CASSRTGVDEQYV. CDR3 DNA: TGTGCCAGCAGTCGGACAGGGGTCGACGAGCAGTACGTC.

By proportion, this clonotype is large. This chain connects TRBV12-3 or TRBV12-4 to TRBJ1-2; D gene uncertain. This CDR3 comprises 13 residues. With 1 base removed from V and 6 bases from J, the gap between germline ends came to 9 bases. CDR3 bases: TGTGCCAGCAGTTTAGAAGGTGGTAATGGCTACACCTTC. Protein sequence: CASSLEGGNGYTF.

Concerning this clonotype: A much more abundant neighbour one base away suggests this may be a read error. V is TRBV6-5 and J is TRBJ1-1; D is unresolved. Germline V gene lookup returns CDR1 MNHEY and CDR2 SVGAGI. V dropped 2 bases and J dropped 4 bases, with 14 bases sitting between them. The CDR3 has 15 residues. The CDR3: CASSYQLFRSTEAFF. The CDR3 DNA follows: TGTGCCAGCAGTTACCAGTTGTTCCGGTCCACTGAAGCTTTCTTT.